This T cell receptor (beta chain) was observed in a study of cytomegalovirus exposure and HLA in healthy donors. Study results and limitations: In an earlier analysis, most TCR beta V segments were productive about 87% or about 30% of the time.

13 Jbeta primers and 60 Vbeta primers were used for the PCR. Data came from immunoSEQ multiplex PCR; TCRdb stores just in-frame clones and leaves some out. The table records approximately 200,000 clones, around 83% of them present only once. Germline V gene sequence: CDR1 SGDLS, CDR2 YYNGEE. The CDR3 loop spans 14 amino acids. With V trimmed by 1 base and J by 2 bases, 0 bases remained unmatched. Comment on this clone: Its antigen is currently unknown.

The sample taken for sequencing was PBMCs. This chain uses TRBV9 with TRBJ2-1; 7 nucleotides agree with TRBD2. This receptor was identified in a girl aged 5 to 17 in good health and CMV-seronegative. Here the CDR3 reads CASSVSGTYNEQFF. The CDR3 nucleotides are TGTGCCAGCAGCGTAAGCGGGACCTACAATGAGCAGTTCTTC.